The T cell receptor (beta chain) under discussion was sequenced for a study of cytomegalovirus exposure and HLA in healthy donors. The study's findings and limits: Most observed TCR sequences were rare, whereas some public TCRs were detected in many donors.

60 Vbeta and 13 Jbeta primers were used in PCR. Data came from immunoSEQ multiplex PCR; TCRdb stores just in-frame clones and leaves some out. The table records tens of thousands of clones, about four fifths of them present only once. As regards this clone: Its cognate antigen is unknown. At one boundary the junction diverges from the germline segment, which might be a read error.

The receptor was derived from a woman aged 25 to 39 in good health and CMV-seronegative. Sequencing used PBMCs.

The CDR3 coding sequence is TGTGCTAGCAGCTTAGGCATCCCGAGGGGGAGAACTGAAGCTTTCTTT. Residues: CASSLGIPRGRTEAFF. This chain connects TRBV13 to TRBJ1-1, with D perhaps TRBD1 (6 bases). This CDR3 has 16 residues. The germline CDR1 and CDR2 sequences are PRHDT and FYEKMQ (reference sequence).